What follows is one T cell receptor beta chain and its context. This record belongs to a study of T cells after yellow fever vaccination. A process of 5'RACE template switching, which added a universal primer site and UMIs, was used to make TCR cDNA. MiXCR was run by TCRdb on the 5' RACE reads, yielding one entry per CDR3 protein. The sample has nearly 350,000 distinct CDR3 sequences; roughly 8.4% are singletons. The V end was cut by 2 bases, the J end by 0 bases, with 15 bases between. Germline V CDR1 and CDR2: SGHDT, YYEEEE. CDR3 length: 16 amino acids. Source: PBMCs, taken approximately 40 days after the first yellow fever vaccination. This sequence originates from a man aged 18-30 years who received the YFV17D yellow fever vaccine. The rearrangement uses TRBV5-6 and TRBJ2-7; D may correspond to TRBD1 or TRBD2 (5 bases each). The CDR3: CASSFATRGRSYEQYV. The CDR3 coding sequence is TGTGCCAGCAGCTTCGCGACTCGGGGCCGCTCCTACGAGCAGTACGTC.